The 5 T cell receptor beta chains listed next were all sequenced from one sample in a study of T cells after yellow fever vaccination. TCRdb recomputed calls from the 5' RACE reads with MiXCR, one row per CDR3 protein. The table includes roughly 500,000 distinct CDR3 sequences, about 19% detected once. Here the sequenced sample was PBMCs, taken 15 days after the yellow fever booster vaccination. Receptors were obtained from a young man who received the YFV17D yellow fever vaccine.

The chain couples TRBV7-2 to TRBJ2-1; D may be TRBD1 or TRBD2 (5 bases each). The CDR3 runs to 12 residues. CDR1 and CDR2 from the germline V gene are SGHTA and FQGNSA. V was pared by 4 bases and J by 9 bases, with 10 bases between. The chain's CDR3 is CASSSPGPEQFF. Here the CDR3 DNA reads TGTGCCAGCAGCTCCCCGGGGCCTGAGCAGTTCTTC.

The table lists this clonotype with a few counts. The rearrangement links TRBV11-2 to TRBJ2-5; either TRBD1 or TRBD2 may fit D (5 bases each). Germline CDR1 SGHAT, CDR2 FQNNGV. V lost 3 bases and J 1 base, leaving 24 bases between the germline ends. The CDR3 is 19 amino acids. CDR3: CASSFRPPSRLGVQETQYF. In nucleotides, the CDR3 is TGTGCCAGCAGCTTTCGACCCCCGTCCCGGTTGGGGGTCCAAGAGACCCAGTACTTC.

The gene calls are TRBV6-2 or TRBV6-3 and TRBJ2-7; 7 positions agree with TRBD2. The length of the CDR3 is 14 residues. Germline CDR1 and CDR2: MNHEY and SVGEGT. Trimming cost V 6 bases and J 5 bases; bases outside gene matches: 10. CDR3 in amino acids: CASSSERDPHEQYF. For the CDR3, the DNA is TGTGCCAGCAGCAGCGAGCGGGACCCTCACGAGCAGTACTTC.

This clonotype was counted a few times. The V call is TRBV7-6, the J call TRBJ2-7; D is perhaps TRBD2 (6 bases). The CDR3 has 15 residues. The V gene lost 2 bases and the J gene lost 2 bases, with 13 bases spanning the gap. Germline V lookup: CDR1 SGHVS, CDR2 FNYEAQ. Here the CDR3 reads CASSLSGGIAYEQYF. DNA of the CDR3: TGTGCCAGCAGCTTATCTGGCGGGATTGCCTACGAGCAGTACTTC.

This clonotype came up a few times. V and J are TRBV5-1 and TRBJ2-1, with TRBD2 identical over 10 bases. Germline V CDR1 and CDR2: SGHRS, YFSETQ. With V trimmed by 0 bases and J by 12 bases, 9 bases remained unmatched. The CDR3 runs to 15 residues. In DNA, the CDR3 is TGCGCCAGCAGCTTGGTATTAGCGGGAGGAACGGCGCAGTTCTTC. Its protein product is CASSLVLAGGTAQFF.